This T cell receptor beta chain appears in the sequencing data of a study of blood T cell repertoires in COVID-19. Across the whole study: The analysed material was cDNA or gDNA that came from T cells, B-cell-depleted T cells, or PBMCs.

CDR1 SGHRS and CDR2 YFSETQ come from the germline V gene. Trimming removed 6 bases from V and 0 bases from J; junction bases left unmatched: 7. The CDR3 is 17 amino acids. TCRdb's copy holds only in-frame clones and misses some; the assay was immunoSEQ multiplex PCR. The sample carries roughly 440,000 clones, more than 70% recorded once. The sequenced sample consisted of peripheral blood. The chain employs TRBV5-1 and TRBJ2-6, with 9 positions matching TRBD1. This TCR came from a woman aged 50 to 60 with COVID-19, enrolled during active disease. The CDR3 sequence is CASTPRQGGSGANVLTF. The CDR3 DNA reads TGCGCCAGCACCCCGCGACAGGGGGGCTCTGGGGCCAACGTCCTGACTTTC.